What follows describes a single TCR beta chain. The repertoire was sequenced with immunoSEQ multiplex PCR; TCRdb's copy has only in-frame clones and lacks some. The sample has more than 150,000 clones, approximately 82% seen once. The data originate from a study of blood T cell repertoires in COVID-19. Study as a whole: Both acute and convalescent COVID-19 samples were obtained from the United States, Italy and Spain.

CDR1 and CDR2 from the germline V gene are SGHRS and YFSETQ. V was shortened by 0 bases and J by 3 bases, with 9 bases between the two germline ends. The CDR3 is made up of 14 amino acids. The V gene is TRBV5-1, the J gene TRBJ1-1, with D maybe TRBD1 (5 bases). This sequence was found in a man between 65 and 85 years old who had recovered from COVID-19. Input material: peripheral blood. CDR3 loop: CASSLGTLYTEAFF. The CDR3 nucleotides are TGCGCCAGCAGCTTGGGGACACTCTACACTGAAGCTTTCTTT.